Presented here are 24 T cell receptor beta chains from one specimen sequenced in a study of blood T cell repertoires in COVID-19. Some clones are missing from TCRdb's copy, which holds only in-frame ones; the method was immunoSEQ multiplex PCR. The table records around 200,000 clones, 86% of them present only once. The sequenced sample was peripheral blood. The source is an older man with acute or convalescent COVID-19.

The CDR3 nucleotides read TGTGCCAGTAGTATCAATACAGGGGCGACCGGGGAGCTGTTTTTT. As protein: CASSINTGATGELFF. This chain joins TRBV19 and TRBJ2-2; TRBD1 matches 7 bases. CDR1 and CDR2 (germline): LNHDA, SQIVND (reference sequence). Losses at the gene ends were 3 bases for V and 5 bases for J; bases not matched to a gene: 6. The CDR3 is made up of 15 amino acids. The full variable domain, its missing parts supplied by reference TRBV19 and TRBJ2-2, is DGGITQSPKYLFRKEGQNVTLSCEQNLNHDAMYWYRQDPGQGLRLIYYSQIVNDFQKGDIAEGYSVSREKKESFPLTVTSAQKNPTAFYLCASSINTGATGELFFGEGSRLTVL.

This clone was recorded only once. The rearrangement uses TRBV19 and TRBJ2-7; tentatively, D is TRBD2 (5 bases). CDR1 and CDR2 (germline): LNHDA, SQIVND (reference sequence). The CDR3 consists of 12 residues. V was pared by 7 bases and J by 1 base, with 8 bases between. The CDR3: CASMGVSYEQYF. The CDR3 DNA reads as TGTGCCAGTATGGGAGTTTCCTACGAGCAGTACTTC.

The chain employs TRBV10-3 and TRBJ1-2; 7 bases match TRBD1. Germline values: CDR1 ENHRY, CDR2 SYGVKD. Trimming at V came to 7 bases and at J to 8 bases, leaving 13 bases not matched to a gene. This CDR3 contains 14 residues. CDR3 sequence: CAITGLTGAGGYTF. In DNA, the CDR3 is TGTGCCATCACGGGCCTCACAGGGGCTGGGGGCTACACCTTC.

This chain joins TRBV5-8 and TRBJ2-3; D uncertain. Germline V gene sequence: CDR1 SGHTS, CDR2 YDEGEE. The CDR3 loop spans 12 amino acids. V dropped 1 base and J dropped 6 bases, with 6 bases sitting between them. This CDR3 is CASSLQRDTQYF. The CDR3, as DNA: TGTGCCAGCAGCTTGCAGAGGGATACGCAGTATTTT.

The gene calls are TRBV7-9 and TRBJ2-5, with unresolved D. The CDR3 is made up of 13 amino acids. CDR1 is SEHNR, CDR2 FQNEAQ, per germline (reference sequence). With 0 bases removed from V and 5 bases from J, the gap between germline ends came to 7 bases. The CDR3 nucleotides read TGTGCCAGCAGCTTAGCCGGTACGGAGACCCAGTACTTC. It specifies CASSLAGTETQYF.

CDR3 in amino acids: CASSARITDTQYF. The DNA for the CDR3 is TGTGCCAGCAGTGCCAGAATCACAGATACGCAGTATTTT. The chain links TRBV2 to TRBJ2-3; D is unresolved. Trimming took off 4 bases at V and 2 bases at J, with 7 bases between the two ends. Germline V gives CDR1 SNHLY, CDR2 FYNNEI. The CDR3 sequence is 13 residues long.

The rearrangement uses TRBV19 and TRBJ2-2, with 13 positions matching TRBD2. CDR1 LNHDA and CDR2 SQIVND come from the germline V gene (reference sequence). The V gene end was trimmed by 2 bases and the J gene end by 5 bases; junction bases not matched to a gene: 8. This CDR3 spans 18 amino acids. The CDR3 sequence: CASSISGLAGTMTGELFF. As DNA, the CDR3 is TGTGCCAGTAGTATATCGGGACTAGCGGGGACGATGACCGGGGAGCTGTTTTTT.

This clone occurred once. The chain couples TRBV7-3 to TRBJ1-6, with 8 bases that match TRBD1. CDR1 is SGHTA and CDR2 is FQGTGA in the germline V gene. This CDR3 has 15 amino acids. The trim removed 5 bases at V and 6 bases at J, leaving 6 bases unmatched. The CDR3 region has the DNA TGTGCCAGCAGCATAGGGACAGGAGCTAATTCACCCCTCCACTTT. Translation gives CASSIGTGANSPLHF.

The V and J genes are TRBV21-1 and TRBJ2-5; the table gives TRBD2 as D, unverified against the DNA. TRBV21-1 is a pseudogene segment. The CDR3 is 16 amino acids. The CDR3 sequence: CASSKAGGQSQETQYF. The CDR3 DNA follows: TGTGCCAGCAGCAAAGCGGGGGGTCAGTCGCAAGAGACCCAGTACTTC.

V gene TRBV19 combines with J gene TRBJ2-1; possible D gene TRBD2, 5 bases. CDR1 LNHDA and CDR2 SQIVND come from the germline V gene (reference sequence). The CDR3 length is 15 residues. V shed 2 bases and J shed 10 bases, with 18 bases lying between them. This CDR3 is CASSISRHSPGEQFF. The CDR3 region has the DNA TGTGCCAGTAGTATAAGTCGGCACTCTCCGGGGGAGCAGTTCTTC.

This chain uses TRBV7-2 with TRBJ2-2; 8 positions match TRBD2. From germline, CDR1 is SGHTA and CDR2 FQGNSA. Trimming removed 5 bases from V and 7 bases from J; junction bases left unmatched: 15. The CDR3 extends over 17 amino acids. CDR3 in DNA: TGTGCCAGCAGCCGGTTCAACGCGGGAGGTGGAGGCGGGGAGCTGTTTTTT. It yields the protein CASSRFNAGGGGGELFF.

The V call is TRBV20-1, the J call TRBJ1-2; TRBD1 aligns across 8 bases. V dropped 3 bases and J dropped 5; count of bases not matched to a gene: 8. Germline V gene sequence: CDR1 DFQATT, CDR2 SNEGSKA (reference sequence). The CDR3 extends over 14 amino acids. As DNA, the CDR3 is TGCAGTGCTAGTAGCGACAGGGGCGCTTATGGCTACACCTTC. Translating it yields CSASSDRGAYGYTF.

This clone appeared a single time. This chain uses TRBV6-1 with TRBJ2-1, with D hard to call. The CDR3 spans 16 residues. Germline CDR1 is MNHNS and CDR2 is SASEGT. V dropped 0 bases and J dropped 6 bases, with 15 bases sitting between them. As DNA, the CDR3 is TGTGCCAGCAGTGAAGCGCTAGGTCCCCAACTCAATGAGCAGTTCTTC. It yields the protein CASSEALGPQLNEQFF.

In nucleotides, the CDR3 is TGTGCCAGCAGCCCAGACAGGGCAAAAAGCGGCTACACCTTC. This translates into CASSPDRAKSGYTF. This chain connects TRBV7-3 to TRBJ1-2, with 7 nucleotides matching TRBD1. V gave up 5 bases and J gave up 8 bases; unmatched junction bases: 11. Germline lookup yields CDR1 SGHTA and CDR2 FQGTGA. The CDR3 has 14 amino acids.

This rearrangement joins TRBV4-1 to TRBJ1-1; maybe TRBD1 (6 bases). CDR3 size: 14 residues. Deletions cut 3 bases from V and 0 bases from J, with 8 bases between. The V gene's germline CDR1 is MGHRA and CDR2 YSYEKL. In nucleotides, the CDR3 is TGCGCCAGCAGCCAGGCAGGGGTGAACACTGAAGCTTTCTTT. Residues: CASSQAGVNTEAFF.

The CDR3 sequence is CASSLEAPGNTIYF. The CDR3 DNA reads TGCGCCAGCAGCTTGGAAGCCCCTGGAAACACCATATATTTT. The rearrangement joins TRBV5-1 to TRBJ1-3; D uncertain. V shed 0 bases and J shed 2 bases, with 6 bases lying between them. This CDR3 contains 14 residues. Per germline, CDR1 SGHRS and CDR2 YFSETQ.

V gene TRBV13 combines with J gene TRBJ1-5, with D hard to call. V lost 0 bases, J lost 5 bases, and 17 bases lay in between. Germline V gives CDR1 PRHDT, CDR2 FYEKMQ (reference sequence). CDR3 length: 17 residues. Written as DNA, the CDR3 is TGTGCCAGCAGCTTAGGCCGGGGAGGCCCTGGCCATCAGCCCCAGCATTTT. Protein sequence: CASSLGRGGPGHQPQHF.

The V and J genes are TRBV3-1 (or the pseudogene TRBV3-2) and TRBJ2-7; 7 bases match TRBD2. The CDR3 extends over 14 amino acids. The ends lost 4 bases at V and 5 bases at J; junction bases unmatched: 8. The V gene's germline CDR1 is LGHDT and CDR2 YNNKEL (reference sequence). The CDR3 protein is CASSPGLRVDEQYF. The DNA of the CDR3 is TGTGCCAGCAGCCCGGGACTACGCGTCGACGAGCAGTACTTC.

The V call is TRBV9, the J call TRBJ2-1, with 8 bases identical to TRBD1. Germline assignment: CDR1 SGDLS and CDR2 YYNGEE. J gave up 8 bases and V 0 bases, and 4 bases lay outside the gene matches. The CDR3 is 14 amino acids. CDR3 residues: CASSVAQGADEQFF. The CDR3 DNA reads TGTGCCAGCAGCGTAGCTCAGGGGGCAGATGAGCAGTTCTTC.

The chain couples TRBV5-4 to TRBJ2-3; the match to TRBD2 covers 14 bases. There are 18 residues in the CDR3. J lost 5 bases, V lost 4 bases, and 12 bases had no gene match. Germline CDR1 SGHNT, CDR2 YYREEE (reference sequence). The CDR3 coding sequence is TGTGCCAGCAGCGGAGGGACTAGCGGGAGTACAGGAGGAGATACGCAGTATTTT. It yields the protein CASSGGTSGSTGGDTQYF.

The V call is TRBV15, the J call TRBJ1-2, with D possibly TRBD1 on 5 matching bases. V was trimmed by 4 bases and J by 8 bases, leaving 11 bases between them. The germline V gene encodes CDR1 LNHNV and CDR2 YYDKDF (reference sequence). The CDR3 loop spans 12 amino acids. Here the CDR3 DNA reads TGTGCCACCAGCACAATGACAGTAGGCTACACCTTC. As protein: CATSTMTVGYTF.

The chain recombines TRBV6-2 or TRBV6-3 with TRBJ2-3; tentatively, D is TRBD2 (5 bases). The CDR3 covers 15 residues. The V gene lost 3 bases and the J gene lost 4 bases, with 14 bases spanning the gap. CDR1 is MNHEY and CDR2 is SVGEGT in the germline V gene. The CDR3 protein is CASSYSRGPPDTQYF. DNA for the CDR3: TGTGCCAGCAGTTATTCCCGAGGGCCACCAGATACGCAGTATTTT.

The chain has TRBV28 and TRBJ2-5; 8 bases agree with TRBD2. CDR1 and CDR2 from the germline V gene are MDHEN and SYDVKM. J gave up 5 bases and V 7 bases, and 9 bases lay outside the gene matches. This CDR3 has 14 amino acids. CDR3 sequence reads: CASTTGGAEETQYF. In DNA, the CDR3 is TGTGCCAGCACCACCGGGGGGGCCGAGGAGACCCAGTACTTC.

The CDR3 nucleotides are TGCGCCAGCAGCCAAGAGGACACCTCGGGGGGTTACGAGCAGTACTTC. It is translated as CASSQEDTSGGYEQYF. The V call is TRBV4-3, the J call TRBJ2-7, with 7 bases matching TRBD2. Per the germline V gene, CDR1 is LGHNA and CDR2 is YSLEER. The CDR3 is made up of 16 amino acids. The V segment lost 0 bases and the J segment 4 bases; nucleotides outside the gene matches: 9.